This T cell receptor beta chain was recovered during a study of T-cell reconstitution after alpha-beta-depleted transplantation in children. This sample's TCRbeta library carried unique molecular identifier barcodes. One entry per CDR3 protein, called by TCRdb with MiXCR from the PCR reads. The data contain a few hundred thousand distinct CDR3 sequences, 10% to 15% of them singletons. This clonotype showed up just a few times. Its specificity is not known. Whole-study results and caveats: After one year, T-cell counts and TCRbeta diversity mostly came from new T cells. Surviving recipient T cells and thymic progenitors accounted for the high day-60 TCRbeta diversity observed in some patients. Where alpha-beta T cells came from about two months after transplant was reportedly several hundred expanded graft clones.

CDR1 LNHNV and CDR2 YYDKDF come from the germline V gene (reference sequence). The V gene lost 1 base and the J gene lost 5 bases, with 11 bases spanning the gap. The CDR3 length is 14 residues. The TCR comes from a male patient younger than 18 who had a stem cell transplant for acute myeloid leukemia, so the T cells may come from the graft donor. V and J are TRBV15 and TRBJ2-5; a possible D gene is TRBD2 (5 bases). The sample consisted of PBMCs, mostly from graft donor cells, taken 360 days after TCRalphabeta/CD19-depleted stem cell transplant. The CDR3: CATSRATSGETQYF. The CDR3 nucleotides are TGTGCCACCAGCAGAGCCACATCGGGGGAGACCCAGTACTTC.